The 25 T cell receptor beta chains presented below share a single source sample, sequenced in a study of cytomegalovirus exposure and HLA in healthy donors. Data came from immunoSEQ multiplex PCR; TCRdb stores just in-frame clones and leaves some out. Here the sample spans 75,000 to 100,000 clones, 95% to 98% being singletons. Sequenced: PBMCs. The receptors derive from a man between 18 and 29 years old in good health and CMV-seronegative.

The J gene is TRBJ2-1, the V gene TRBV11-3; TRBD2 matches 7 bases. The CDR3 is 13 amino acids. Germline V gene data show CDR1 as SGHNT and CDR2 as YENEEA. J was trimmed by 9 bases and V by 10 bases; bases with no gene match: 12. CDR3 in amino acids: CATHLAGVSEQFF. In nucleotides, the CDR3 is TGTGCCACCCACCTGGCGGGAGTGAGTGAGCAGTTCTTC.

V is TRBV4-3 and J is TRBJ1-2; D remains unclear. The CDR3 is 15 amino acids. V was cut by 0 bases and J by 6 bases, with 14 bases left in between. CDR1 and CDR2 from the germline V gene are LGHNA and YSLEER. CDR3 in DNA: TGCGCCAGCAGCCAAGATAACCTATACGTTGATGGCTACACCTTC. Translated, it gives CASSQDNLYVDGYTF.

The chain recombines TRBV5-6 with TRBJ1-2; tentative D call: TRBD1 (5 bases). V lost 3 bases and J lost 0, with 9 bases in between. CDR3 size: 14 residues. Germline CDR1 reads SGHDT; CDR2 reads YYEEEE. The CDR3 nucleotides are TGTGCCAGCAGCTGGGGGGTAGCTAACTATGGCTACACCTTC. Its protein product is CASSWGVANYGYTF.

This sequence joins TRBV11-3 and TRBJ2-7, with a tentative D call TRBD1 (5 bases). Trimming took 1 base from V and 5 from J, leaving 6 bases between them. CDR1 is SGHNT and CDR2 is YENEEA in the germline V gene. CDR3 length equals 12 residues. CDR3 DNA sequence: TGTGCCAGCAGCTTAGTAGGGGACGAGCAGTACTTC. Amino acids: CASSLVGDEQYF.

V usage is TRBV10-2 and J usage is TRBJ1-3; 9 bases are shared with TRBD1. The CDR3 contains 14 residues. Trimming removed 8 bases from V and 5 bases from J; junction bases left unmatched: 7. Germline V gives CDR1 WSHSY, CDR2 SAAADI. The CDR3: CASRGGTGRNTIYF. The CDR3, as DNA: TGCGCCAGCCGTGGGGGGACAGGGCGAAACACCATATATTTT.

The chain couples TRBV4-1 to TRBJ2-6; no definite D call. The germline V gene has CDR1 MGHRA and CDR2 YSYEKL. The CDR3 totals 14 residues. The ends were cut back, 1 base at V and 4 bases at J, with 5 bases in the middle. CDR3 residues: CASSQGGGANVLTF. CDR3 coding DNA: TGCGCCAGCAGCCAAGGAGGCGGGGCCAACGTCCTGACTTTC.

This clone was counted a single time. This chain joins TRBV6-6 and TRBJ2-7, with D unclear. CDR1 MNHNY and CDR2 SVGAGI come from the germline V gene (reference sequence). This CDR3 has 13 residues. V was pared by 6 bases and J by 3 bases, with 12 bases between. CDR3 nucleotide sequence: TGTGCCAGCAGAAAACCAGGTGACTACGAGCAGTACGTC. Its translation: CASRKPGDYEQYV.

This clone occurred once. The chain recombines TRBV2 with TRBJ2-2; a weak D match, TRBD2 (6 bases). This CDR3 is built from 15 residues. CDR1 SNHLY and CDR2 FYNNEI come from the germline V gene. The V and J ends lost 4 bases and 4 bases respectively, with 13 bases between them. CDR3 DNA: TGTGCCAGCAGTGGGGATATAGCGGTCACCGGGGAGCTGTTTTTT. Translating it yields CASSGDIAVTGELFF.

The V gene is TRBV19, the J gene TRBJ1-1, with a possible D match to TRBD1 (5 bases). The CDR3 contains 11 residues. Trimming stripped 5 bases from V and 10 bases from J, with 11 bases between. Germline V lookup: CDR1 LNHDA, CDR2 SQIVND (reference sequence). The CDR3 DNA follows: TGTGCCAGTAGTGGGACTGTAGTAGCTTTCTTT. Residues: CASSGTVVAFF.

The gene calls are TRBV10-3 and TRBJ2-1, with TRBD1 matching over 8 bases. CDR3 length equals 13 residues. Germline trimming cut 10 bases from V and 5 bases from J; bases unmatched to any gene: 7. CDR1 and CDR2 from the germline V gene are ENHRY and SYGVKD. DNA of the CDR3: TGTGCCACCGAGGGACAGGTGAACAATGAGCAGTTCTTC. Translating it yields CATEGQVNNEQFF.

The chain combines TRBV4-2 with TRBJ2-2, with 7 positions matching TRBD2. J gave up 4 bases and V 1 base, and 0 bases lay outside the gene matches. Germline values: CDR1 LGHNA, CDR2 YNFKEQ. CDR3 length: 14 amino acids. CDR3 sequence reads: CASSQGGGTGELFF. The CDR3 DNA is TGTGCCAGCAGCCAAGGGGGGGGCACCGGGGAGCTGTTTTTT.

The chain combines TRBV4-1 with TRBJ1-1; perhaps TRBD1 as D (6 bases). The CDR3 spans 15 residues. Looked up from germline, CDR1 is MGHRA and CDR2 is YSYEKL. V gave up 0 bases and J gave up 5 bases, with 13 bases separating them. The CDR3 nucleotides are TGCGCCAGCAGCCAAGATCCGGGGGGCGAGACTGAAGCTTTCTTT. This sequence encodes CASSQDPGGETEAFF.

The chain joins TRBV27 to TRBJ1-5, with TRBD1 matching over 11 bases. This CDR3 has 15 residues. Germline loops: CDR1 MNHEY, CDR2 SMNVEV (reference sequence). V trimming: 5 bases; J trimming: 6 bases; junction bases outside the gene matches: 6. The CDR3 region has the DNA TGTGCCAGCAGTCCTGGGACAGGGGGAAGTCAGCCCCAGCATTTT. Protein product: CASSPGTGGSQPQHF.

V and J are TRBV10-3 and TRBJ2-2, with 7 nucleotides matching TRBD1. This CDR3 comprises 12 residues. Germline CDR1 is ENHRY and CDR2 is SYGVKD. V shed 4 bases, J shed 10 bases, and the junction held 3 bases outside the gene matches. CDR3 sequence reads: CAISGTGSELFF. The CDR3 DNA reads TGTGCCATCAGTGGGACAGGTTCGGAGCTGTTTTTT.

The chain has TRBV5-4 and TRBJ1-1; 10 bases align to TRBD1. The germline CDR1 and CDR2 sequences are SGHNT and YYREEE (reference sequence). J lost 1 base, V lost 4 bases, and 7 bases had no gene match. The CDR3 covers 16 residues. CDR3 nucleotide sequence: TGTGCCAGCAGCCCCCCAAGGACAGGGGGGAACACTGAAGCTTTCTTT. This codes for CASSPPRTGGNTEAFF.

This clone was detected once. V and J are TRBV4-3 and TRBJ1-4, with TRBD1 as a possible D gene (5 bases). With 1 base removed from V and 4 bases from J, the gap between germline ends came to 7 bases. Germline assignment: CDR1 LGHNA and CDR2 YSLEER. The CDR3 runs to 14 residues. DNA of the CDR3: TGCGCCAGCAGCCAAGGGGGCCGTAATGAAAAACTGTTTTTT. The encoded protein is CASSQGGRNEKLFF.

The chain uses TRBV5-1 and TRBJ2-3, with 9 bases aligning to TRBD1. V trimming: 6 bases; J trimming: 2 bases; junction bases outside the gene matches: 7. Germline V CDR1 and CDR2: SGHRS, YFSETQ. This CDR3 is 15 amino acids long. CDR3 loop: CASTDGDRVTDTQYF. DNA for the CDR3: TGCGCCAGCACCGACGGGGACAGGGTCACAGATACGCAGTATTTT.

The rearrangement joins TRBV2 to TRBJ1-1, with D unclear. V was shortened by 3 bases and J by 5 bases, with 7 bases between the two germline ends. The germline gives CDR1 SNHLY, CDR2 FYNNEI. This CDR3 region has 12 residues. CDR3 DNA sequence: TGTGCCAGCAGTGAGAGGCATACTGAAGCTTTCTTT. Translation gives CASSERHTEAFF.

V is TRBV19 and J is TRBJ1-1, with a tentative D call TRBD1 (6 bases). There are 13 residues in the CDR3. V lost 10 bases to trimming and J lost 3 bases, with 15 bases between them. Per germline, CDR1 LNHDA and CDR2 SQIVND (reference sequence). CDR3 sequence (DNA): TGTGCCACCCTTCAGCCAGGGGACACTGAAGCTTTCTTT. This encodes CATLQPGDTEAFF.

V usage is TRBV27 and J usage is TRBJ2-7; 8 bases line up with TRBD1. Trimming took 2 bases from V and 0 from J; bases not matched to a gene: 12. The CDR3 is 18 amino acids. The germline CDR1 and CDR2 sequences are MNHEY and SMNVEV (reference sequence). The CDR3 protein is CASSLTFPPGTGSYEQYF. DNA of the CDR3: TGTGCCAGCAGTTTAACCTTCCCCCCCGGGACAGGCTCCTACGAGCAGTACTTC.

This clone has only one observation. The chain joins TRBV5-4 to TRBJ2-7, with a weak D call TRBD1 (5 bases). V was shortened by 4 bases and J by 2 bases, with 10 bases between the two germline ends. The length of the CDR3 is 13 residues. Germline V CDR1 and CDR2: SGHNT, YYREEE (reference sequence). The DNA of the CDR3 is TGTGCCAGCAGCCAGGACATAACCTACGAGCAGTACTTC. This encodes CASSQDITYEQYF. Based on the CDR3 plus reference TRBV5-4 and TRBJ2-7, the full variable domain is ETGVTQSPTHLIKTRGQQVTLRCSSQSGHNTVSWYQQALGQGPQFIFQYYREEENGRGNFPPRFSGLQFPNYSSELNVNALELDDSALYLCASSQDITYEQYFGPGTRLTVT.

This chain joins TRBV11-2 and TRBJ2-3; a possible D gene is TRBD1 (6 bases). The V and J ends lost 4 bases and 6 bases respectively, with 14 bases between them. This CDR3 has 14 amino acids. Germline V CDR1 and CDR2: SGHAT, FQNNGV. The CDR3 here is CASSYSTGFDTQYF. For the CDR3, the DNA is TGTGCCAGCAGCTATTCGACAGGTTTTGATACGCAGTATTTT.

This rearrangement joins TRBV12-5 to TRBJ2-3; D gene unclear. The germline V gene has CDR1 LGHNT and CDR2 FRNRAP. The V gene lost 3 bases and the J gene lost 4 bases, with 17 bases spanning the gap. This CDR3 is built from 16 residues. CDR3 nucleotide sequence: TGTGCTAGTGGTTTTCCGAGCGAGGCCTGGGCAGATACGCAGTATTTT. Its protein is CASGFPSEAWADTQYF.

The chain links TRBV5-1 to TRBJ2-4, with D maybe TRBD2 (7 bases). Trimming stripped 4 bases from V and 5 bases from J, with 16 bases between. Germline lookup yields CDR1 SGHRS and CDR2 YFSETQ. CDR3 length equals 15 residues. In DNA, the CDR3 is TGCGCCAGCAGCCCCCTCGGGGGGCCTGAAAACATTCAGTACTTC. Amino acid sequence: CASSPLGGPENIQYF.

This clone was counted once. This sequence joins TRBV9 and TRBJ1-1; D unresolved. Germline CDR1 is SGDLS and CDR2 is YYNGEE. V lost 4 bases to trimming and J lost 2 bases, with 12 bases between them. This CDR3 region has 14 residues. The CDR3 reads CASSPDYGNTEAFF. CDR3 in DNA: TGTGCCAGCAGCCCCGACTATGGAAACACTGAAGCTTTCTTT. Combining the CDR3 with reference TRBV9 and TRBJ1-1 gives the whole variable domain DSGVTQTPKHLITATGQRVTLRCSPRSGDLSVYWYQQSLDQGLQFLIQYYNGEERAKGNILERFSAQQFPDLHSELNLSSLELGDSALYFCASSPDYGNTEAFFGQGTRLTVV.